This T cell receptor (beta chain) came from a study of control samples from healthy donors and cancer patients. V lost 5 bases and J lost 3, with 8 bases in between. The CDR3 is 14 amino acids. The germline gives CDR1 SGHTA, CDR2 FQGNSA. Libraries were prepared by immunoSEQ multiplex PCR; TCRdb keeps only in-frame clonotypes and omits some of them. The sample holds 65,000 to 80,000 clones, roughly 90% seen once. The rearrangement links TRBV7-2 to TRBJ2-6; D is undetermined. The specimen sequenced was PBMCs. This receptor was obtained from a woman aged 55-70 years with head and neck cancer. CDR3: CASSVIGGANVLTF. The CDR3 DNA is TGTGCCAGCAGCGTTATTGGTGGGGCCAACGTCCTGACTTTC.